This T cell receptor (beta chain) appears in the sequencing data of a study of blood T cell repertoires in COVID-19. As processed by the authors: Nucleated cell number was recorded as an estimate derived from reference gene primer amplification. Using immunoSEQ multiplex PCR, the repertoire was profiled, and TCRdb retains in-frame clones only, with some absent. The D gene and trimming were derived from the DNA, and the V and J assignments and clone size from that table. The sample yields about 350,000 clones, about 88% seen once. Recruits, aged about 18 to 89 years, lived in 24 US areas. The CDR3 consists of 16 residues. Germline CDR1 is SGHVS and CDR2 is FQNEAQ. Trimming removed 5 bases from V and 3 bases from J, with 17 bases in between.

The chain uses TRBV7-8 and TRBJ1-3; a weak D match, TRBD1 (5 bases). The sequencing input was PBMCs or T cells enriched from blood (not recorded which). This sequence was found in a woman in her 30s who had recovered from COVID-19. The CDR3 sequence: CASSPSRDFGGNTIYF. CDR3 nucleotides: TGTGCCAGCAGCCCAAGCAGGGATTTTGGTGGAAACACCATATATTTT.